The 7 T cell receptor beta chains below were found in one sample sequenced in a study of somatic mutations in cytotoxic T cells in rheumatoid arthritis. Sequenced by immunoSEQ multiplex PCR; TCRdb stores in-frame clones only, minus some. This sample yields roughly 16,000 clones, of which around three quarters are seen a single time; 4.8% belongs to the top ten. Material: CD8+ T cells sorted from blood. All receptors come from an adult with rheumatoid arthritis.

J is TRBJ1-5 and V is TRBV21-1; the table names TRBD1, a call not compared with the DNA. TRBV21-1 is described as a pseudogene. The CDR3 totals 18 residues. The CDR3 here is CASSKDRPGQGWNQPQHF. CDR3 coding DNA: TGTGCCAGCAGCAAAGACCGTCCGGGACAGGGCTGGAATCAGCCCCAGCATTTT.

This clone came up once. The chain has TRBV9 and TRBJ2-5; 7 positions match TRBD1. The CDR3 is 15 residues long. The junction had 4 bases not matched to a gene; V was cut back by 0 bases and J by 2 bases. Per germline, CDR1 SGDLS and CDR2 YYNGEE. CDR3 protein: CASSVAWGQQETQYF. The DNA for the CDR3 is TGTGCCAGCAGCGTAGCTTGGGGACAGCAAGAGACCCAGTACTTC. Variable domain in full (rest from reference TRBV9 and TRBJ2-5): DSGVTQTPKHLITATGQRVTLRCSPRSGDLSVYWYQQSLDQGLQFLIQYYNGEERAKGNILERFSAQQFPDLHSELNLSSLELGDSALYFCASSVAWGQQETQYFGPGTRLLVL.

A word on this clone: This CDR3 is also generated by other DNA sequences in the sample. CDR3 loop: CASSIGGQPQHF. CDR3 sequence (DNA): TGTGCCAGTAGTATAGGGGGTCAGCCCCAGCATTTT. This sequence joins TRBV19 and TRBJ1-5; D remains ambiguous. The CDR3 contains 12 residues. V lost 1 base and J 6 bases, leaving 4 bases between the germline ends. The germline gives CDR1 LNHDA, CDR2 SQIVND (reference sequence).

The gene calls are TRBV5-1 and TRBJ2-5; 9 bases are shared with TRBD1. The CDR3 totals 13 residues. The junction had 12 bases not matched to a gene; V was cut back by 4 bases and J by 14 bases. CDR1 SGHRS and CDR2 YFSETQ come from the germline V gene. DNA of the CDR3: TGCGCCAGCAGCCCAATACCCGGGACAGGGCAATACTTC. Translation gives CASSPIPGTGQYF.

The chain combines TRBV5-5 with TRBJ2-5, with a tentative D call TRBD2 (5 bases). Germline V gene lookup returns CDR1 SGHKS and CDR2 YYEKEE (reference sequence). This CDR3 comprises 15 residues. Trimming cost V 4 bases and J 2 bases, with 15 bases left between them. The DNA for the CDR3 is TGTGCCAGCAGCCTGGAAGGGCGCGGGCAAGAGACCCAGTACTTC. This translates into CASSLEGRGQETQYF.

This chain links TRBV6-5 with TRBJ1-2; D possibly corresponds to TRBD1 (5 bases). CDR1 is MNHEY and CDR2 is SVGAGI in the germline V gene. CDR3 length: 11 residues. V was clipped by 9 bases and J by 8 bases, with 13 bases between them. This CDR3 reads CASWGGTGYTF. CDR3 DNA: TGTGCCAGTTGGGGGGGTACCGGCTACACCTTC.

The rearrangement joins TRBV27 to TRBJ1-6; D not certain. The CDR3 is made up of 14 amino acids. The V and J ends lost 6 bases and 1 base respectively, with 7 bases between them. Germline values: CDR1 MNHEY, CDR2 SMNVEV (reference sequence). The chain's CDR3 is CASRWSSYNSPLHF. CDR3 nucleotides: TGTGCCAGCAGGTGGAGTTCCTATAATTCACCCCTCCACTTT.